The rows below give T cell receptor beta chains drawn from one sample of a study of T cells in Graves' hyperthyroidism and ophthalmopathy. Each CDR3 protein gets one entry after TCRdb re-called the multiplex PCR reads with MiXCR. The sample yields around 690,000 distinct CDR3 sequences, less than 25% seen once. Material for sequencing was blood. These receptors all stem from a man aged 25 to 40 with Graves' ophthalmopathy. Both conserved end residues are part of each CDR3. The order of the fields is V gene, J gene, D gene, CDR3 length, clone size, CDR3 protein, CDR3 DNA. A D gene is named only where the DNA matches it firmly. The size field is filled for only some rows; it gives once, few, many or a size class.

v_call: TRBV12-3/TRBV12-4; j_call: TRBJ2-7; d_call: NA; cdr3_length: 13; clone_size: many; cdr3_aa: CASSLRELHEQYF; cdr3_nt: TGTGCCAGCAGTTTAAGGGAGTTGCACGAGCAGTACTTC
v_call: TRBV12-3/TRBV12-4; j_call: TRBJ1-5; d_call: NA; cdr3_length: 15; clone_size: many; cdr3_aa: CASSPRQDSNQPQHF; cdr3_nt: TGTGCCAGCAGTCCGAGACAGGATAGCAATCAGCCCCAGCATTTT
v_call: TRBV9; j_call: TRBJ2-3; d_call: NA; cdr3_length: 15; clone_size: few; cdr3_aa: CASSVVTGPTDTQYF; cdr3_nt: TGTGCCAGCAGCGTAGTCACAGGGCCCACAGATACGCAGTATTTT
v_call: TRBV11-2; j_call: TRBJ2-7; d_call: NA; cdr3_length: 13; clone_size: many; cdr3_aa: CASSLKPGSEQYF; cdr3_nt: TGTGCCAGCAGCTTGAAACCGGGATCCGAGCAGTACTTC
v_call: TRBV29-1; j_call: TRBJ1-1; d_call: NA; cdr3_length: 12; clone_size: few; cdr3_aa: CSVWTVNTEAFF; cdr3_nt: TGCAGCGTGTGGACGGTGAACACTGAAGCTTTCTTT
v_call: TRBV19; j_call: TRBJ2-1; d_call: TRBD2; cdr3_length: 17; clone_size: few; cdr3_aa: CASSPVGGRASYNEQFF; cdr3_nt: TGTGCCAGTAGTCCGGTTGGCGGGAGGGCCTCCTACAATGAGCAGTTCTTC
v_call: TRBV20-1; j_call: TRBJ1-4; d_call: NA; cdr3_length: 15; clone_size: NA; cdr3_aa: CSARDIGAGNEKLFF; cdr3_nt: TGCAGTGCTAGAGATATCGGGGCAGGGAATGAAAAACTGTTTTTT
v_call: TRBV7-2; j_call: TRBJ2-5; d_call: NA; cdr3_length: 14; clone_size: few; cdr3_aa: CASSQREIQETQYF; cdr3_nt: TGTGCCAGCAGCCAAAGGGAGATTCAGGAGACCCAGTACTTC
v_call: TRBV20-1; j_call: TRBJ2-4; d_call: NA; cdr3_length: 12; clone_size: few; cdr3_aa: CSARAPRDIQYF; cdr3_nt: TGCAGTGCTAGAGCCCCTAGGGACATTCAGTACTTC
v_call: TRBV7-2; j_call: TRBJ2-3; d_call: NA; cdr3_length: 15; clone_size: many; cdr3_aa: CASSPHLESTDTQYF; cdr3_nt: TGTGCCAGCAGCCCCCATCTGGAAAGCACAGATACGCAGTATTTT
v_call: TRBV28; j_call: TRBJ2-7; d_call: NA; cdr3_length: 11; clone_size: NA; cdr3_aa: CASTRGLEQYF; cdr3_nt: TGTGCCAGCACCAGGGGTCTCGAGCAGTACTTC
v_call: TRBV6-1; j_call: TRBJ1-5; d_call: NA; cdr3_length: 15; clone_size: NA; cdr3_aa: CASRSSGGVNQPQHF; cdr3_nt: TGTGCCAGCAGGTCTAGTGGGGGGGTCAATCAGCCCCAGCATTTT
v_call: TRBV6-1; j_call: TRBJ1-1; d_call: NA; cdr3_length: 14; clone_size: NA; cdr3_aa: CASSEAAHGRKAFF; cdr3_nt: TGTGCCAGCAGTGAAGCGGCTCACGGCAGGAAAGCTTTCTTT
v_call: TRBV3-1; j_call: TRBJ1-4; d_call: NA; cdr3_length: 15; clone_size: few; cdr3_aa: CASSQGPEGNEKLFF; cdr3_nt: TGTGCCAGCAGCCAAGGACCGGAGGGAAATGAAAAACTGTTTTTT
v_call: TRBV7-9; j_call: TRBJ2-5; d_call: TRBD1; cdr3_length: 18; clone_size: few; cdr3_aa: CASSHPAGQGQYQETQYF; cdr3_nt: TGTGCCAGCAGCCACCCCGCCGGACAGGGCCAGTACCAAGAGACCCAGTACTTC
v_call: TRBV4-2; j_call: TRBJ1-1; d_call: NA; cdr3_length: 16; clone_size: few; cdr3_aa: CASSQLKMGASTEAFF; cdr3_nt: TGTGCCAGCAGCCAACTCAAGATGGGTGCAAGCACTGAAGCTTTCTTT
v_call: TRBV5-5; j_call: TRBJ2-4; d_call: TRBD1; cdr3_length: 16; clone_size: few; cdr3_aa: CASSVRQGEAKNIQYF; cdr3_nt: TGTGCCAGCAGCGTGAGACAGGGGGAGGCCAAAAACATTCAGTACTTC
v_call: TRBV7-2; j_call: TRBJ1-5; d_call: NA; cdr3_length: 15; clone_size: NA; cdr3_aa: CASSLSSFSNQPQHF; cdr3_nt: TGTGCCAGCAGCTTGAGTAGTTTTAGCAATCAGCCCCAGCATTTT
v_call: TRBV18; j_call: TRBJ2-1; d_call: NA; cdr3_length: 17; clone_size: many; cdr3_aa: CASSPRPAGSSYNEQFF; cdr3_nt: TGTGCCAGCTCACCTCGGCCCGCAGGGAGTTCCTACAATGAGCAGTTCTTC
v_call: TRBV7-9; j_call: TRBJ1-1; d_call: NA; cdr3_length: 13; clone_size: few; cdr3_aa: CASSSQRRGEAFF; cdr3_nt: TGTGCCAGCAGCTCGCAAAGACGGGGTGAAGCTTTCTTT
v_call: TRBV6-2/TRBV6-3; j_call: TRBJ2-1; d_call: TRBD2; cdr3_length: 15; clone_size: few; cdr3_aa: CASSVGLEANNEQFF; cdr3_nt: TGTGCCAGCAGTGTGGGACTAGAGGCGAACAATGAGCAGTTCTTC
v_call: TRBV6-5; j_call: TRBJ2-1; d_call: TRBD2; cdr3_length: 17; clone_size: NA; cdr3_aa: CASSYSSSGSPHNEQFF; cdr3_nt: TGTGCCAGCAGTTACTCGTCTAGCGGGAGTCCCCACAATGAGCAGTTCTTC
v_call: TRBV18; j_call: TRBJ2-7; d_call: TRBD1; cdr3_length: 15; clone_size: many; cdr3_aa: CASSPWGQGASEQYF; cdr3_nt: TGTGCCAGCTCACCATGGGGACAGGGGGCTTCCGAGCAGTACTTC
v_call: TRBV28; j_call: TRBJ2-7; d_call: TRBD1; cdr3_length: 15; clone_size: many; cdr3_aa: CASSFTGTADDEQYF; cdr3_nt: TGTGCCAGCAGTTTCACCGGGACAGCGGATGACGAGCAGTACTTC
v_call: TRBV7-2; j_call: TRBJ1-4; d_call: NA; cdr3_length: 15; clone_size: NA; cdr3_aa: CASSLTRFNKEKLFF; cdr3_nt: TGTGCCAGCAGTCTCACCCGGTTCAACAAGGAAAAACTGTTTTTT
v_call: TRBV6-1; j_call: TRBJ2-1; d_call: NA; cdr3_length: 16; clone_size: NA; cdr3_aa: CASAVGGLSSYNEQFF; cdr3_nt: TGTGCCAGCGCTGTGGGGGGCCTGAGCTCCTACAATGAGCAGTTCTTC
v_call: TRBV30; j_call: TRBJ1-5; d_call: TRBD1; cdr3_length: 16; clone_size: NA; cdr3_aa: CAWSTRTTGMNQPRHF; cdr3_nt: TGTGCCTGGAGTACCCGAACGACAGGGATGAATCAGCCCCGGCATTTT
v_call: TRBV12-3/TRBV12-4; j_call: TRBJ2-2; d_call: TRBD1; cdr3_length: 16; clone_size: many; cdr3_aa: CASSLAGGSNTGELFF; cdr3_nt: TGCGCCAGCAGCCTCGCAGGGGGCTCGAACACCGGGGAGCTGTTTTTT
v_call: TRBV20-1; j_call: TRBJ1-2; d_call: NA; cdr3_length: 14; clone_size: few; cdr3_aa: CSARGAGAVGGYTF; cdr3_nt: TGCAGTGCTAGGGGTGCAGGGGCCGTGGGTGGCTACACCTTC